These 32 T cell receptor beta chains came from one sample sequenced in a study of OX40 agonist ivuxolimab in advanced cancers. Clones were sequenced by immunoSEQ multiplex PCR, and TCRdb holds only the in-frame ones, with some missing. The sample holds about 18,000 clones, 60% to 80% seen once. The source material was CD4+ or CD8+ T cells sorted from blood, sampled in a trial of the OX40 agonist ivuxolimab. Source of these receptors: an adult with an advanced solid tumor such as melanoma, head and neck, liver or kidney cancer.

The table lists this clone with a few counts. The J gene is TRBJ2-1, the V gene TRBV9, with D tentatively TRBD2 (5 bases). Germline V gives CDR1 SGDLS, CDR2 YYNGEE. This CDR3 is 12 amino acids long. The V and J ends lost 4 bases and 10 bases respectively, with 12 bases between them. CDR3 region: CASSPGLQEQFF. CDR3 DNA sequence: TGTGCCAGCAGCCCCGGACTTCAGGAGCAGTTCTTC.

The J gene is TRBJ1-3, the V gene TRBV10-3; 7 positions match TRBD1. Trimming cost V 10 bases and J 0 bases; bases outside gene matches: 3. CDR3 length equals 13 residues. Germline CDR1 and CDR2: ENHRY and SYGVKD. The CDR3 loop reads CATEGASGNTIYF. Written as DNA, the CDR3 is TGTGCCACTGAGGGGGCCTCTGGAAACACCATATATTTT.

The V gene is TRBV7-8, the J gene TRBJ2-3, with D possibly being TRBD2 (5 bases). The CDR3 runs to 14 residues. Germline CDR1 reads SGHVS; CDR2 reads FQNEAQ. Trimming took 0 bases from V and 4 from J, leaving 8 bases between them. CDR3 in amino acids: CASSLAGSADTQYF. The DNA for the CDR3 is TGTGCCAGCAGCTTAGCGGGGAGTGCAGATACGCAGTATTTT.

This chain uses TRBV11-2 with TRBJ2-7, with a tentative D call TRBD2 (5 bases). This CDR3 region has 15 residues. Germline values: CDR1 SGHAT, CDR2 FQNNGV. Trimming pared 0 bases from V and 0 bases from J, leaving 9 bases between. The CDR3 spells CASSLEVGSSYEQYF. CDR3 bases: TGTGCCAGCAGCTTAGAAGTAGGGAGCTCCTACGAGCAGTACTTC.

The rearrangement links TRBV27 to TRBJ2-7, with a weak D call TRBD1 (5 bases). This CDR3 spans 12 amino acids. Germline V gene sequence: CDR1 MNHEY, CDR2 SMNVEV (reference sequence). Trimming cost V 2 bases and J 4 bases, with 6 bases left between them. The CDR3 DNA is TGTGCCAGCAGTTTAAGGGGTTACGAGCAGTACTTC. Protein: CASSLRGYEQYF.

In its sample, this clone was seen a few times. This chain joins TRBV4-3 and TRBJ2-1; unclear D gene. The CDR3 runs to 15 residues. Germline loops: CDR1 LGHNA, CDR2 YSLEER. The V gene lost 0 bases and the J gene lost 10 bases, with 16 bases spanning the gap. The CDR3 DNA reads TGCGCCAGCAGCCAAGATTATTTTGTCGGCGAAGAGCAGTTCTTC. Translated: CASSQDYFVGEEQFF.

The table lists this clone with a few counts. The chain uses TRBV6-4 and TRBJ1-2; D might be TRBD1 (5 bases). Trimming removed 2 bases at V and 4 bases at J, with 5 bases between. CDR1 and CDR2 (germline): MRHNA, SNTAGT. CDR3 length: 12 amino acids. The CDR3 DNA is TGTGCCAGCAGTGACGGGGGCTATGGCTACACCTTC. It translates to CASSDGGYGYTF.

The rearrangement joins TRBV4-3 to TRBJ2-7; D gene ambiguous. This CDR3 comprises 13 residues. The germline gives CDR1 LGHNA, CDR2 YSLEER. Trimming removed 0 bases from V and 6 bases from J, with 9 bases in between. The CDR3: CASSQDSISEQYF. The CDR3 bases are TGCGCCAGCAGCCAAGATTCAATAAGCGAGCAGTACTTC.

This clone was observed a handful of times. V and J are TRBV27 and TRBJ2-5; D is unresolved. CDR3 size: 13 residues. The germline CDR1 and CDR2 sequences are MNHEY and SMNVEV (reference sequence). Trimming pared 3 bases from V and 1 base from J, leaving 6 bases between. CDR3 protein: CASSFVAQETQYF. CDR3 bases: TGTGCCAGCAGTTTTGTGGCCCAAGAGACCCAGTACTTC.

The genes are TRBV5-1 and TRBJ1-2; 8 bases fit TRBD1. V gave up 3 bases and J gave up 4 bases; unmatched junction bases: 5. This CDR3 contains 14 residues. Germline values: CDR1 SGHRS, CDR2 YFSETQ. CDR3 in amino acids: CASSSTGGAYGYTF. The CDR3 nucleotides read TGCGCCAGCAGCTCAACAGGGGGTGCCTATGGCTACACCTTC. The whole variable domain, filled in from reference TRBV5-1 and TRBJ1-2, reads KAGVTQTPRYLIKTRGQQVTLSCSPISGHRSVSWYQQTPGQGLQFLFEYFSETQRNKGNFPGRFSGRQFSNSRSEMNVSTLELGDSALYLCASSSTGGAYGYTFGSGTRLTVV.

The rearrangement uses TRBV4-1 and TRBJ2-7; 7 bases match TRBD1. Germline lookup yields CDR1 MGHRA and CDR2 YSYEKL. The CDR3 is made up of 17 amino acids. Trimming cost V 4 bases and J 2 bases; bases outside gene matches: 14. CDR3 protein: CASSLVLPGQSPYEQYF. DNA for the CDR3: TGCGCCAGCAGCCTTGTTTTACCGGGACAGAGCCCCTACGAGCAGTACTTC.

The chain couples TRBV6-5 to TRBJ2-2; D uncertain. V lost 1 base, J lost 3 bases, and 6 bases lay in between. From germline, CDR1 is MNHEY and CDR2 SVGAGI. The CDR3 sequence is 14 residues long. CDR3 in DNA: TGTGCCAGCAGTTACTTGACGGACACCGGGGAGCTGTTTTTT. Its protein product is CASSYLTDTGELFF.

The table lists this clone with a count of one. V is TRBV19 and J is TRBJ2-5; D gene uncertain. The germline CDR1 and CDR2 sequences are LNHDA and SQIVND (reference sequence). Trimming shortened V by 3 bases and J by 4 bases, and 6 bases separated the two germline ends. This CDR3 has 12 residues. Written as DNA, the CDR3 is TGTGCCAGTAGTATGATTGGAGAGACCCAGTACTTC. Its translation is CASSMIGETQYF.

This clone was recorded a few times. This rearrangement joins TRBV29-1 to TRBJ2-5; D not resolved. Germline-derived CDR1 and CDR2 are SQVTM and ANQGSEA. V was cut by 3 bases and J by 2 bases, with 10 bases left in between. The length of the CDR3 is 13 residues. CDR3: CSVERGRQETQYF. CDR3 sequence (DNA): TGCAGCGTTGAGAGAGGACGGCAAGAGACCCAGTACTTC.

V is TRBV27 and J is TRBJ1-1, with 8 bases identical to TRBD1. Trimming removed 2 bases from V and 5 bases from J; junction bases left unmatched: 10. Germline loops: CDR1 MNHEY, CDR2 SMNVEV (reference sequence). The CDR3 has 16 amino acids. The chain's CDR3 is CASSLAPTRTGTEAFF. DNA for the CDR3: TGTGCCAGCAGTTTAGCCCCCACTCGGACAGGGACTGAAGCTTTCTTT.

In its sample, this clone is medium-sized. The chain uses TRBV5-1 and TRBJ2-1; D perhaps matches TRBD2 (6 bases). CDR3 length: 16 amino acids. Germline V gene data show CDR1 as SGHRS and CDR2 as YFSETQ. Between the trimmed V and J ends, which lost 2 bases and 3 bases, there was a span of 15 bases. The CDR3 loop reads CASSLHGTGDYNEQFF. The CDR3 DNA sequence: TGCGCCAGCAGCTTACATGGGACGGGGGACTACAATGAGCAGTTCTTC.

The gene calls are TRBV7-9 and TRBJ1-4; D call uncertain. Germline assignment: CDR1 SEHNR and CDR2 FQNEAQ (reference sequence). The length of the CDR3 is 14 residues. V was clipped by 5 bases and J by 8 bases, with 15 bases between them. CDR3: CASSESLDGEKLFF. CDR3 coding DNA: TGTGCCAGCAGCGAGTCATTGGACGGGGAAAAACTGTTTTTT.

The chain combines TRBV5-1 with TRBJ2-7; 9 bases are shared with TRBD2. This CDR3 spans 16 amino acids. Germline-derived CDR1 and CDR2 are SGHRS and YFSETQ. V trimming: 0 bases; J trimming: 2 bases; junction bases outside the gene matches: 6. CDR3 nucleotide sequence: TGCGCCAGCAGCTTGGCCGCGTCTAGCGGGACCTACGAGCAGTACTTC. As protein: CASSLAASSGTYEQYF.

The CDR3 loop reads CASSLDLDVQAFF. CDR3 nucleotides: TGTGCCAGCAGCTTGGACCTGGACGTACAAGCTTTCTTT. The gene calls are TRBV5-6 and TRBJ1-1; no firm D call. CDR3 length: 13 residues. The V end lost 0 bases, the J end lost 9 bases, and 12 bases lay between the germline ends. From germline, CDR1 is SGHDT and CDR2 YYEEEE.

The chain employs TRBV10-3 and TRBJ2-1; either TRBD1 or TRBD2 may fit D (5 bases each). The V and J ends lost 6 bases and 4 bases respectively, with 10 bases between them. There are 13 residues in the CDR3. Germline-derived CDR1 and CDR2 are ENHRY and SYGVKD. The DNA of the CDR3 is TGTGCCATCAGGAGGGACGAGTACAATGAGCAGTTCTTC. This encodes CAIRRDEYNEQFF.

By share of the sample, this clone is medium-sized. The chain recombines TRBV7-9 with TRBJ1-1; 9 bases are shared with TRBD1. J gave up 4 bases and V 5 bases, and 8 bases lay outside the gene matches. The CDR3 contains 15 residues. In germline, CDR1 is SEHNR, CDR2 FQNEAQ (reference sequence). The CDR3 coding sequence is TGTGCCAGCAGCCCACAGACAGGGGGTGGCACTGAAGCTTTCTTT. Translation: CASSPQTGGGTEAFF.

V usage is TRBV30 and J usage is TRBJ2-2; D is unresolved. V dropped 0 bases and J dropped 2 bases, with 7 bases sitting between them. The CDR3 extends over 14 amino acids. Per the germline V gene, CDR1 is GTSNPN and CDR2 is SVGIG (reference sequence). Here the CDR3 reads CAWSVPSNTGELFF. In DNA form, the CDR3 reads TGTGCCTGGAGTGTACCCAGCAACACCGGGGAGCTGTTTTTT.

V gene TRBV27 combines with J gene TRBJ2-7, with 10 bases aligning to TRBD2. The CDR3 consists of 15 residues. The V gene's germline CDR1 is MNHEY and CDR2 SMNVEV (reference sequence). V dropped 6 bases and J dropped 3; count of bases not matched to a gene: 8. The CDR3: CASRSLAGESYEQYF. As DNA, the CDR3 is TGTGCCAGCAGGTCCCTAGCGGGAGAGAGCTACGAGCAGTACTTC.

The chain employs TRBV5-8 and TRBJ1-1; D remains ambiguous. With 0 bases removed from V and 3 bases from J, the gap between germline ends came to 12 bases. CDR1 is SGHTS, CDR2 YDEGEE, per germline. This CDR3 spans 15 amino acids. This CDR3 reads CASSLGASAHTEAFF. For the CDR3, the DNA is TGTGCCAGCAGCTTGGGGGCATCCGCCCACACTGAAGCTTTCTTT. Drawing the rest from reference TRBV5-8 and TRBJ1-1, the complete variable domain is EAGVTQSPTHLIKTRGQQATLRCSPISGHTSVYWYQQALGLGLQFLLWYDEGEERNRGNFPPRFSGRQFPNYSSELNVNALELEDSALYLCASSLGASAHTEAFFGQGTRLTVV.

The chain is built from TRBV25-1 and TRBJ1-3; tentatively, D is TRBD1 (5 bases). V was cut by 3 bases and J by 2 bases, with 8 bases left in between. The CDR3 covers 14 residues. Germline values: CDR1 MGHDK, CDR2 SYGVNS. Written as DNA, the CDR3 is TGTGCCAGCAGTGACTGGGGGGCTGGAAACACCATATATTTT. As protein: CASSDWGAGNTIYF.

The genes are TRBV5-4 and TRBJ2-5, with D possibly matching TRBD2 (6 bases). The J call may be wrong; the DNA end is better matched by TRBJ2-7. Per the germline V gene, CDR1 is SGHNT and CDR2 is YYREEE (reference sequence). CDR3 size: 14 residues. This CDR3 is CASSIGTDSYEQYF. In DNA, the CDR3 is TGTGCCAGCAGCATCGGGACTGACTCCTACGAGCAGTACTTC.

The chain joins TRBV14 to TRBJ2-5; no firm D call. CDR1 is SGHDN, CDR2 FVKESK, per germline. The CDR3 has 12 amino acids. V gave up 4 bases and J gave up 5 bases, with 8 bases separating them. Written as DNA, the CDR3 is TGTGCCAGCAGCCCCCTAGGGGAGACCCAGTACTTC. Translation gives CASSPLGETQYF.

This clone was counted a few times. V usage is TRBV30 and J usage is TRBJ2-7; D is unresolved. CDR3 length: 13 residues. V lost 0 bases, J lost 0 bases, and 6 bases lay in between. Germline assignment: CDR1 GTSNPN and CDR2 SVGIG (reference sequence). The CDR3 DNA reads TGTGCCTGGAGTGTAAGGGCCTCCTACGAGCAGTACTTC. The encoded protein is CAWSVRASYEQYF.

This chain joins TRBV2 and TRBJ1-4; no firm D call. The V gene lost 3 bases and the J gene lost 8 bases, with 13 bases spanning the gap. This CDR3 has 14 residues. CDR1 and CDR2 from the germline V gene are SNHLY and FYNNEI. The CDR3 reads CASSDVVGGEKLFF. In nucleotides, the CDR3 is TGTGCCAGCAGTGATGTCGTGGGAGGAGAAAAACTGTTTTTT.

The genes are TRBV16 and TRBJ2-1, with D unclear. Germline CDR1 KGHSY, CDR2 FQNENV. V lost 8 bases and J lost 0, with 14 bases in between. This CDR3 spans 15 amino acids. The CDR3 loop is CASRVGGSSYNEQFF. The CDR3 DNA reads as TGTGCCAGCCGCGTGGGCGGTAGCTCCTACAATGAGCAGTTCTTC.

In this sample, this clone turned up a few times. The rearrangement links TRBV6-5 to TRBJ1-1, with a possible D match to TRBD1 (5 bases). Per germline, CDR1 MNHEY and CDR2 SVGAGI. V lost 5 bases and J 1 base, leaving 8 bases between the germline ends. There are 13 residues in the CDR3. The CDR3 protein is CASSAGQNTEAFF. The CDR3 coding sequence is TGTGCCAGCAGTGCCGGACAGAACACTGAAGCTTTCTTT.

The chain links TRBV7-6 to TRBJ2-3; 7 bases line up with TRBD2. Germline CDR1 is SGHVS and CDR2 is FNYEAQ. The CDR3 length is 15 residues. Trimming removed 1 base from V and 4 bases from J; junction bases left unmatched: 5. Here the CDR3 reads CASSLGAGAPDTQYF. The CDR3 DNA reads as TGTGCCAGCAGCTTAGGGGCGGGAGCGCCAGATACGCAGTATTTT.